The 8 T cell receptor beta chains reported below all come from one sample, sequenced in a study of radiation and T cells in renal cell carcinoma. Time point denoted: blood 2 weeks post-SBRT. Regarding treatment: 15 Gy SBRT to primary tumor, nephrectomy 4 weeks later. Some clones are missing from TCRdb's copy, which holds only in-frame ones; the method was immunoSEQ multiplex PCR. The sample has roughly 49,000 clones, approximately 80% seen once. The sample in question was blood, obtained from a patient whose treatment included radiotherapy and nephrectomy. The receptors here all came from a woman in her sixties or seventies with renal cell carcinoma.

In its sample, this clone was seen once. The rearrangement links TRBV6-5 to TRBJ2-1; tentatively, D is TRBD2 (6 bases). The germline V gene has CDR1 MNHEY and CDR2 SVGAGI. The V and J ends lost 6 bases and 3 bases respectively, with 9 bases between them. The CDR3 sequence is 13 residues long. This chain's CDR3 is CASRAGLYNEQFF. CDR3 in DNA: TGTGCCAGCAGGGCGGGGCTCTACAATGAGCAGTTCTTC.

CDR3 loop: CASSRRGVSQPQHF. CDR3 sequence (DNA): TGTGCCAGCAGCCGTCGGGGGGTCAGTCAGCCCCAGCATTTT. V usage is TRBV13 and J usage is TRBJ1-5; possibly TRBD1 for D (5 bases). This CDR3 spans 14 amino acids. Germline V gene lookup returns CDR1 PRHDT and CDR2 FYEKMQ (reference sequence). V shed 5 bases and J shed 6 bases, with 14 bases lying between them.

The chain joins TRBV28 to TRBJ1-2; perhaps TRBD1 as D (6 bases). Germline CDR1 reads MDHEN; CDR2 reads SYDVKM. Trimming took 1 base from V and 8 from J, leaving 8 bases between them. The CDR3 is 12 residues long. CDR3 bases: TGTGCCAGCAGTTTATTGGACAGCGGCTACACCTTC. It is translated as CASSLLDSGYTF.

The chain carries TRBV4-1 and TRBJ2-3; 11 bases fit TRBD2. The CDR3 runs to 17 residues. V lost 3 bases, J lost 5 bases, and 10 bases stayed unmatched. Germline V CDR1 and CDR2: MGHRA, YSYEKL. The CDR3 DNA sequence: TGCGCCAGCAGCCAGCGCAATAGCGGGGGGGGATTAGATACGCAGTATTTT. It codes for CASSQRNSGGGLDTQYF.

This chain joins TRBV5-4 and TRBJ2-7, with a weak D call TRBD2 (7 bases). CDR3 size: 15 residues. CDR1 SGHNT and CDR2 YYREEE come from the germline V gene (reference sequence). The V and J ends lost 1 base and 0 bases respectively, with 11 bases between them. The CDR3 protein is CASSLWGGLSYEQYF. CDR3 nucleotide sequence: TGTGCCAGCAGCTTGTGGGGGGGGCTCTCCTACGAGCAGTACTTC.

The V gene is TRBV7-8, the J gene TRBJ2-3; D is ambiguous. Trimming pared 1 base from V and 2 bases from J, leaving 7 bases between. CDR1 is SGHVS, CDR2 FQNEAQ, per germline. The CDR3 extends over 14 amino acids. CDR3 loop: CASSLEEDTDTQYF. In DNA, the CDR3 is TGTGCCAGCAGCTTAGAGGAAGACACAGATACGCAGTATTTT.

This clone has more than one count but fewer than ten. This chain connects TRBV6-5 to TRBJ1-2; D might be TRBD1 (5 bases). Germline V CDR1 and CDR2: MNHEY, SVGAGI. The germline V and J ends were trimmed by 3 bases and 7 bases, with 21 bases remaining between them. This CDR3 is 16 amino acids long. The CDR3 loop reads CASSYGPPVWGSGYTF. The CDR3 nucleotides read TGTGCCAGCAGTTATGGCCCCCCCGTGTGGGGCAGTGGCTACACCTTC.

This chain connects TRBV5-8 to TRBJ2-3, with a possible D match to TRBD1 (6 bases). The CDR3 consists of 15 residues. Germline values: CDR1 SGHTS, CDR2 YDEGEE. V was clipped by 2 bases and J by 1 base, with 11 bases between them. CDR3 DNA sequence: TGTGCCAGCAGCTTACAGGGCGAGGGCACAGATACGCAGTATTTT. Its translation: CASSLQGEGTDTQYF.